This T cell receptor beta chain derives from a study of T-cell memory formation after mild COVID-19. Points from the study as a whole: Whereas later expanders leaned CD4+, clones contracting day 15 to 85 showed a balanced CD4/CD8 makeup. Whether day 37 second-wave clones are SARS-CoV-2-specific was not confirmed. Clones that contracted clustered mainly in CM and EM if CD4+ and in EMRA if CD8+.

This clonotype has more than one count but fewer than ten. Its antigen is still unknown. TCRdb reanalysed the 5' RACE reads using MiXCR and keeps one entry per CDR3 protein. The sample holds about 110,000 distinct CDR3 sequences, about 18% seen once. The CDR3 consists of 13 residues. Trimming stripped 3 bases from V and 7 bases from J, with 12 bases between. From germline, CDR1 is SGHNT and CDR2 YENEEA. The rearrangement joins TRBV11-3 to TRBJ2-5, with a tentative D call TRBD1 (5 bases). The clonotype originates from a man in his late teens or twenties who had mild COVID-19 (a few samples of this study predate the infection). Cell type and time point are not known. Sequencing used PBMCs or a T cell subset sorted from them (not recorded which). CDR3 DNA sequence: TGTGCCAGCAGCTTGGACACCGGGTGGACCCAGTACTTC. Its translation: CASSLDTGWTQYF. Full variable domain (outside the CDR3, taken from reference TRBV11-3 and TRBJ2-5): EAGVVQSPRYKIIEKKQPVAFWCNPISGHNTLYWYLQNLGQGPELLIRYENEEAVDDSQLPKDRFSAERLKGVDSTLKIQPAELGDSAVYLCASSLDTGWTQYFGPGTRLLVL.